This TCR beta chain appears in the sequencing data of a study of blood T cell repertoires in COVID-19. Study overall: Collection of acute and convalescent COVID-19 samples took place in the United States, Italy and Spain. PBMCs, B-cell-depleted T cells, or T cells provided the cDNA or gDNA that made up the material.

TCRdb keeps only in-frame clones here, not all; method: immunoSEQ multiplex PCR. Among approximately 200,000 clones listed, approximately 86% were seen once. Assignments of participants to cohorts depended upon their own reported clinical history. The CDR3 extends over 17 amino acids. Looked up from germline, CDR1 is SGHVS and CDR2 is FQNEAQ. Trimming removed 5 bases from V and 6 bases from J, with 22 bases in between. This receptor was taken from a man aged 18 to 29 with acute COVID-19. The chain employs TRBV7-8 and TRBJ2-2; D might be TRBD2 (6 bases). The material sequenced was PBMCs or T cells enriched from blood (not recorded which). This chain's CDR3 is CASSPTTPGGWPGELFF. The CDR3 DNA follows: TGTGCCAGCAGCCCCACGACTCCCGGAGGGTGGCCCGGGGAGCTGTTTTTT.